The clone carrying this TCR beta chain came up many times. The sample comes from a study of Graves' ophthalmopathy and Graves' hyperthyroidism. Study details: Peripheral blood was collected at initial diagnosis, before any treatment.

No progression to ophthalmopathy over 18 months defined stable hyperthyroidism. Hyperthyroidism patients were newly diagnosed, under 2 months' duration, aged 18 to 65. For repertoire sequencing, the TCR beta CDR3 regions were amplified from RNA transcripts. The authors performed first-round RT-PCR with HTBI primers and then a second-round multiplex PCR. TCRdb redid the calling of the multiplex PCR reads with MiXCR, one entry per CDR3 protein. Here the sample spans about 16,000 distinct CDR3 sequences, more than 45% being singletons. The sequence derives from a woman aged 40 to 49 with stable Graves' hyperthyroidism. Sequencing was carried out using peripheral blood.

CDR3 DNA: TGCGCCAGCAGCTTGGGGGGATTGAACACTGAAGCTTTCTTT. It is translated as CASSLGGLNTEAFF. The chain has TRBV5-1 and TRBJ1-1; D uncertain. Trimming cost V 0 bases and J 0 bases, with 6 bases left between them. Germline loops: CDR1 SGHRS, CDR2 YFSETQ. The CDR3 spans 14 residues.